This entry lists 11 T cell receptor beta chains sequenced from one sample in a study of shared clonotypes between healthy human individuals. The data were produced by immunoSEQ multiplex PCR, yet TCRdb's version contains in-frame clones alone and is incomplete. The data show about 530,000 clones, about three quarters seen once. Sequencing was done on a sample of PBMCs. The origin of the receptors is a woman aged 40 to 50 in good health. Some clones in this sample may be carry-over from other donors' samples.

There are many counts of this clone. This rearrangement joins TRBV18 to TRBJ2-2, with 8 bases lining up with TRBD2. Germline CDR1 KGHSH, CDR2 LQKENI. The CDR3 totals 15 residues. Trimming cost V 5 bases and J 2 bases; bases outside gene matches: 4. DNA for the CDR3: TGTGCCAGCTCATTACTAGCGGCTAACACCGGGGAGCTGTTTTTT. Translating gives CASSLLAANTGELFF. Combining the CDR3 with reference TRBV18 and TRBJ2-2 gives the whole variable domain NAGVMQNPRHLVRRRGQEARLRCSPMKGHSHVYWYRQLPEEGLKFMVYLQKENIIDESGMPKERFSAEFPKEGPSILRIQQVVRGDSAAYFCASSLLAANTGELFFGEGSRLTVL.

V usage is TRBV28 and J usage is TRBJ2-2; D perhaps matches TRBD2 (7 bases). Germline CDR1 reads MDHEN; CDR2 reads SYDVKM. CDR3 length: 21 residues. V lost 5 bases, J lost 0 bases, and 28 bases lay in between. The CDR3: CASSAAGLLGRGGANTGELFF. The CDR3, as DNA: TGTGCCAGCAGTGCTGCAGGGTTGTTGGGGAGGGGGGGCGCGAACACCGGGGAGCTGTTTTTT.

In its sample, this clone was seen many times. The chain joins TRBV29-1 to TRBJ2-5; D might be TRBD2 (5 bases). Deletions cut 0 bases from V and 1 base from J, with 18 bases between. Germline CDR1 reads SQVTM; CDR2 reads ANQGSEA. This CDR3 is 17 amino acids long. CDR3: CSVEDRSRVNFQETQYF. CDR3 nucleotide sequence: TGCAGCGTTGAAGATCGCTCGCGGGTGAATTTCCAAGAGACCCAGTACTTC. The full variable domain, with the rest looked up from reference TRBV29-1 and TRBJ2-5, is SAVISQKPSRDICQRGTSLTIQCQVDSQVTMMFWYRQQPGQSLTLIATANQGSEATYESGFVIDKFPISRPNLTFSTLTVSNMSPEDSSIYLCSVEDRSRVNFQETQYFGPGTRLLVL.

This chain links TRBV13 with TRBJ2-1; TRBD2 matches 10 bases. There are 16 residues in the CDR3. The germline V gene encodes CDR1 PRHDT and CDR2 FYEKMQ (reference sequence). Trimming removed 2 bases from V and 9 bases from J; junction bases left unmatched: 10. CDR3 region: CASSLRLGTSVVEQFF. The CDR3 DNA reads as TGTGCCAGCAGCTTAAGGTTAGGGACTAGCGTTGTTGAGCAGTTCTTC.

The chain uses TRBV20-1 and TRBJ1-1; 7 nucleotides align to TRBD1. The V segment lost 1 base and the J segment 10 bases; nucleotides outside the gene matches: 3. The germline CDR1 and CDR2 sequences are DFQATT and SNEGSKA (reference sequence). The CDR3 runs 11 residues. CDR3 in amino acids: CSARGDSTAFF. CDR3 DNA sequence: TGCAGTGCTAGAGGGGACAGTACAGCTTTCTTT.

CDR3 sequence: CAWKTTWDSPLHF. For the CDR3, the DNA is TGTGCCTGGAAGACGACCTGGGATTCACCCCTCCACTTT. This sequence joins TRBV30 and TRBJ1-6; unclear D gene. CDR3 size: 13 residues. Germline V gene data show CDR1 as GTSNPN and CDR2 as SVGIG (reference sequence). Trimming took 4 bases from V and 8 from J, leaving 12 bases between them.

V gene TRBV6-6 combines with J gene TRBJ1-5; no clear D. Deletions cut 0 bases from V and 0 bases from J, with 9 bases between. Per germline, CDR1 MNHNY and CDR2 SVGAGI (reference sequence). This CDR3 has 16 amino acids. CDR3 coding DNA: TGTGCCAGCAGTTACTCGGATTGGTATAGCAATCAGCCCCAGCATTTT. This codes for CASSYSDWYSNQPQHF.

The rearrangement joins TRBV9 to TRBJ1-3, with D uncertain. The CDR3 is made up of 15 amino acids. Trimming pared 0 bases from V and 0 bases from J, leaving 7 bases between. The germline V gene has CDR1 SGDLS and CDR2 YYNGEE. The DNA of the CDR3 is TGTGCCAGCAGCGTAGTGGCGGACTCTGGAAACACCATATATTTT. It codes for CASSVVADSGNTIYF.

The rearrangement uses TRBV30 and TRBJ2-5; 8 nucleotides align to TRBD1. The end of the DNA fits TRBJ2-7 better, so the J call may be wrong. This CDR3 has 14 amino acids. Germline CDR1 reads GTSNPN; CDR2 reads SVGIG (reference sequence). The DNA for the CDR3 is TGTGCCTGGAACCCCGACAGGGGCTCCTACGAGCAGTACTTC. It yields the protein CAWNPDRGSYEQYF.

The chain's CDR3 is CASSEITEDTQYF. The CDR3 region has the DNA TGTGCCAGCAGTGAAATCACGGAAGATACGCAGTATTTT. This chain joins TRBV2 and TRBJ2-3; D is uncertain. Germline CDR1 reads SNHLY; CDR2 reads FYNNEI. The CDR3 length is 13 residues. V lost 2 bases and J 5 bases, leaving 8 bases between the germline ends.

This clone was seen more than once but under ten times. This sequence joins TRBV29-1 and TRBJ2-7; D perhaps matches TRBD2 (5 bases). V was cut by 2 bases and J by 3 bases, with 8 bases left in between. The CDR3 sequence is 12 residues long. Looked up from germline, CDR1 is SQVTM and CDR2 is ANQGSEA. The CDR3 DNA reads as TGCAGCGTTGAACGGGATAACTACGAGCAGTACTTC. Protein product: CSVERDNYEQYF.